The sequence of this TCR beta chain was determined in a study of Graves' ophthalmopathy and Graves' hyperthyroidism (dated by TCRdb to the late 2010s). Turning to the overall study: Peripheral blood samples were taken at the time of initial diagnosis, before any treatment was given. In total, some 140 blood samples were TCR-sequenced: under 45 ophthalmopathy, under 85 hyperthyroidism and some 17 hyperthyroidism-to-ophthalmopathy patients. The study used signatures of the TCR beta repertoire to tell Graves' ophthalmopathy apart from Graves' hyperthyroidism and to predict which patients would progress to ophthalmopathy. An independent validation cohort comprised some 19 hyperthyroidism patients and roughly 15 patients who later progressed from hyperthyroidism to ophthalmopathy. Following sample collection, hyperthyroidism patients were given methimazole at a starting dose of 30 mg daily, and ophthalmopathy patients were given high-dose intravenous methylprednisolone. T-cell repertoires of thyroid tissue and blood were compared in several hyperthyroidism patients. To explore V-J signatures distinguishing ophthalmopathy from hyperthyroidism, a discovery set of 100 or so patients (fewer than 45 ophthalmopathy, 57 stable hyperthyroidism) was enrolled. What the work shows at the level of the full study, not this receptor alone: In validation, the model predicted ophthalmopathy progression with more than 70% sensitivity and 72.22% specificity; about a dozen predicted patients were CT-confirmed with GO in a median of approximately 6.5 months. No statistical method was used to set the sample size in advance, and the investigators knew which group each participant was assigned to. Most of the expanded thyroid clonotypes with a frequency above 0.001 were also detected in blood, and it was suggested that the thyroid immune response may be reflected by blood repertoires. The 13-signature model separated ophthalmopathy from stable hyperthyroidism with 87.88% sensitivity and 81.08% specificity in cross-validation, and 80%/75% in the test set.

For repertoire sequencing, TCR beta CDR3 regions were amplified from RNA transcripts. The first round of RT-PCR was done with HTBI primers and the Qiagen OneStep RT-PCR kit, and was followed by a second round of multiplex PCR, then size selection and purification. Libraries were sequenced on an Illumina HiSeq2000 using paired-end 100 bp reads. In the original analysis: SOAPnuke was used for read processing, and reads with adapters, uncalled bases, a mean Phred below 15, or no exact constant-primer or identifier match were discarded. COPE v1.2.5 was used to merge high-quality paired reads. Each unique nucleotide sequence was defined as a clonotype, and clonotypes were aligned to IMGT TRB V, D and J references with MiTCR v1.1. Only V-J combinations with frequency above 0.0001 were analysed, covering approximately 99% of repertoires. A TCR clonal expansion and chaos score per V-J combination was defined as the ratio of F50 clonal expansion to chaos observed in the TCRdist matrix. Features were reduced by Welch's t-statistics and random forest to around 14 V-J combinations, which fed a naive Bayes classifier. The similarity between thyroid and blood repertoires was quantified using the Morisita-Horn index. TCRdb ran its own pipeline on the public reads, namely fastp trimming at Q25 and MiXCR clone calling, and kept in-frame beta chains. Every distinct CDR3 protein forms one entry, paired with its most common genes and DNA. What appears here as the V and J calls and clone size reflects TCRdb's work, not the paper's. The sample yields some 350,000 distinct CDR3 sequences; about 15% were counted once. The ten top clones hold 2.4% of the sample.

The CDR3 numbers 15 residues from cysteine through phenylalanine. Only the CDR3 region is kept as DNA, spanning 45 bases read in frame from base 1. The junction carries 13 bases between V and J, which are trimmed by 1 base and 9 bases respectively. Sequences MNHNS (CDR1) and SASEGT (CDR2) are obtained from the germline V gene. A patient counted as having stable hyperthyroidism if there was no progression to ophthalmopathy within 18 months of follow-up. Patients with hyperthyroidism were aged 18 to 65 years, had been newly diagnosed, and had a disease duration of less than 2 months. Patients with other autoimmune diseases, uncontrolled infections, pregnancy or lactation were excluded. Clinical symptoms, serum thyroxine, TRAb, thyroid ultrasound and orbital computed tomography were used for diagnosis. Using Ficoll-Paque density gradient centrifugation, PBMCs were isolated from approximately 11 ml of fresh peripheral blood. Trizol reagent was used to extract the total RNA, and its quality was then checked on an Agilent 2100 Bioanalyzer.

The sample holds many counts of this clonotype. The antigen it binds to is not known. Per-nucleotide qualities are absent, and no much larger clonotype sits a single base away. The receptor was derived from an adult woman with stable Graves' hyperthyroidism. The chain uses TRBV6-1 and TRBJ1-6; the D gene cannot be named for sure. The specimen was peripheral blood. The CDR3 protein: CASSEVLRHSSPLHF. The base sequence is TGTGCCAGCAGTGAAGTTTTGAGACACAGTTCACCCCTCCACTTT.